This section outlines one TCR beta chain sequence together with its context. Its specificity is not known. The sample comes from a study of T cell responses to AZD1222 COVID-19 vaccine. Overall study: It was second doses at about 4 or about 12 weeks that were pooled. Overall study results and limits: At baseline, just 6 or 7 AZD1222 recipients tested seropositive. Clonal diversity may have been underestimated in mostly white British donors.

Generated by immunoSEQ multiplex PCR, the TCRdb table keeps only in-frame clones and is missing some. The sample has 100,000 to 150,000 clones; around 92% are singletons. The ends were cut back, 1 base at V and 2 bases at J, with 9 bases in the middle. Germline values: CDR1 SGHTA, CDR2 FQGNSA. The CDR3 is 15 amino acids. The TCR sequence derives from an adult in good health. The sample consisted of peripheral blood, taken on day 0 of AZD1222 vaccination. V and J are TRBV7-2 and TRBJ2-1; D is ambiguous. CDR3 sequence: CASSLDTGAYNEQFF. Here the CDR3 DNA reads TGTGCCAGCAGCTTAGATACTGGAGCCTACAATGAGCAGTTCTTC.